This is a list of T cell receptor beta chains from one sample in a study of identifying expanded T cells in peripheral blood. Libraries were prepared by immunoSEQ multiplex PCR; TCRdb keeps only in-frame clonotypes and omits some of them. The sample lists about 85,000 clones, around 90% occurring once. The sample was blood. These receptors were obtained from a person aged 18 to 75 in good health. Both conserved end residues are part of each CDR3. D genes are given only for firm matches. Clone size is stated in some rows and not others, as once, few, many or a class when expanded.

CDR3 DNA | CDR3 protein | clone size | D gene | J gene | V gene
TGTGCCAGCAGCATCGGGAGCGGGGGCAGCACAGATACGCAGTATTTT | CASSIGSGGSTDTQYF | NA | TRBD2 | TRBJ2-3 | TRBV28
TGTGCCAGCAGCTTACCTATGGGGTACGAGCAGTACTTC | CASSLPMGYEQYF | NA | NA | TRBJ2-7 | TRBV5-5
TGTGCCAGCAGCTTAGGTAATAATCTGAGGTACAATCAGCCCCAGCATTTT | CASSLGNNLRYNQPQHF | NA | NA | TRBJ1-5 | TRBV7-8
TGTGCCAGTCGATCTCCGCAGGGTTTAGAAGAGACCCAGTACTTC | CASRSPQGLEETQYF | NA | NA | TRBJ2-5 | TRBV7-6
TGTGCCAGCAGCCAGACTAGCGGGGGGGTCTACGAGCAGTACTTC | CASSQTSGGVYEQYF | NA | TRBD2 | TRBJ2-7 | TRBV7-2
TGTGCCAGCAGGAAGGCAGGGGGCAGGAGCAATCAGCCCCAGCATTTT | CASRKAGGRSNQPQHF | NA | TRBD1 | TRBJ1-5 | TRBV28
TGTGCCAGCAGCATGGGACTGATTAGCAATCAGCCCCAGCATTTT | CASSMGLISNQPQHF | NA | NA | TRBJ1-5 | TRBV5-5
TGTGCCAGCAGCGAGCTCGGTGGCCCTAACTATGGCTACACCTTC | CASSELGGPNYGYTF | NA | NA | TRBJ1-2 | TRBV6-1
TGTGCCAGCAGCTTGGTCCTCCAGGGCACAGATACGCAGTATTTT | CASSLVLQGTDTQYF | NA | NA | TRBJ2-3 | TRBV5-6
TGTGCCAGCAGTCGACAGATGAACACCGGGGAGCTGTTTTTT | CASSRQMNTGELFF | NA | NA | TRBJ2-2 | TRBV27
TGTGCCAGCAGCTTGTCGGCAGGGTCAGGTACCGGGGAGCTGTTTTTT | CASSLSAGSGTGELFF | NA | NA | TRBJ2-2 | TRBV5-8
TGCGCCAGCAGCCACTTCCCCGGCCGAGGCGACACCGGGGAGCTGTTTTTT | CASSHFPGRGDTGELFF | NA | NA | TRBJ2-2 | TRBV4-1
TGTGCCAGCACCGACAGGGCTAACTACGAGCAGTACTTC | CASTDRANYEQYF | few | TRBD1 | TRBJ2-7 | TRBV6-1
TGTGCCAGCAGAGGGGGATCTGGCTACACCTTC | CASRGGSGYTF | NA | NA | TRBJ1-2 | TRBV6-1
TGTGCCAGCAGCCAAGCTTGGACAGGGGGAAACACCGGGGAGCTGTTTTTT | CASSQAWTGGNTGELFF | NA | TRBD1 | TRBJ2-2 | TRBV4-2
TGTGCCAGCAGCCGGGACATCAATCAGCCCCAGCATTTT | CASSRDINQPQHF | few | NA | TRBJ1-5 | TRBV11-2
TGTGCCAGCAGCTTAGACCCTAATGAAAAACTGTTTTTT | CASSLDPNEKLFF | NA | NA | TRBJ1-4 | TRBV7-6
TGCGCCAGCAGCCTAGGGACAGGGGCCAACACTGAAGCTTTCTTT | CASSLGTGANTEAFF | NA | TRBD1 | TRBJ1-1 | TRBV5-1
TGTGCCAGCAGTTCAACACGAAATTCACCCCTCCACTTT | CASSSTRNSPLHF | few | NA | TRBJ1-6 | TRBV27
TGTGCCAGCAGTCATCTGCAGTACCAAGAGACCCAGTACTTC | CASSHLQYQETQYF | NA | NA | TRBJ2-5 | TRBV6-1
TGTGCCAGCAGCCCTGGACAGGGGTATTCTGGCTACACCTTC | CASSPGQGYSGYTF | NA | TRBD1 | TRBJ1-2 | TRBV13
TGTGCCAGCACTCTAGCGGGGACCCAAGAGACCCAGTACTTC | CASTLAGTQETQYF | NA | TRBD2 | TRBJ2-5 | TRBV2
TGCAGTGCCGTGGTGTACAATGAGCAGTTCTTC | CSAVVYNEQFF | NA | NA | TRBJ2-1 | TRBV20-1
TGTGCCAGCAGTCGGAAACCGGGACAGATGAACACTGAAGCTTTCTTT | CASSRKPGQMNTEAFF | NA | TRBD1 | TRBJ1-1 | TRBV7-8
TGTGCCATCAGTGAGTCTCCTACAACAGAGAGCTCCTACGAGCAGTACTTC | CAISESPTTESSYEQYF | NA | NA | TRBJ2-7 | TRBV10-3
TGTGCCAGCAGCGGTCGGACAGGGGTTTATGGCTACAATGAGCAGTTCTTC | CASSGRTGVYGYNEQFF | NA | TRBD1 | TRBJ2-1 | TRBV7-9
TGTGCCAGCAGCCCGGCCCTGGCGGGGGTTACCGTCCAGTACTTC | CASSPALAGVTVQYF | once | TRBD2 | TRBJ2-7 | TRBV4-2
TGCGCCAGCAGCTTGTCTGGGCTCACCCCGGGACTAGCTAGCACAGATACGCAGTATTTT | CASSLSGLTPGLASTDTQYF | NA | TRBD2 | TRBJ2-3 | TRBV5-1
TGCGCCAGCAGCAATAGCCCTTCCCGGGTTCCCTATGGCTACACCTTC | CASSNSPSRVPYGYTF | NA | NA | TRBJ1-2 | TRBV4-3
TGTGCCAGCAGCTCGGAGAGGGTGGTTCGCGGCTACACCTTC | CASSSERVVRGYTF | NA | NA | TRBJ1-2 | TRBV6-6
TGTGCCAGCAGCGTTGGGGGACAGGTCTACGAGCAGTACTTC | CASSVGGQVYEQYF | NA | TRBD1 | TRBJ2-7 | TRBV9
TGTGCCAGCAGCTTTGCGGGATACAATGAGCAGTTCTTC | CASSFAGYNEQFF | NA | NA | TRBJ2-1 | TRBV11-3
TGTGCCAGCAGTTACTCGGCGTTCCCGCATGAAAAACTGTTTTTT | CASSYSAFPHEKLFF | once | NA | TRBJ1-4 | TRBV6-5
TGTGCCAGCAGCTTTTTAAGCGGGGGGCGAGCAGATACGCAGTATTTT | CASSFLSGGRADTQYF | NA | TRBD2 | TRBJ2-3 | TRBV7-2
TGTGCCACCGATGGCGGGTCGGGGGGAGCCCAGTACTTC | CATDGGSGGAQYF | NA | TRBD2 | TRBJ2-5 | TRBV25-1
TGCAGCGTTGTGGGGACAGGGGGCTATGGCTACACCTTC | CSVVGTGGYGYTF | NA | TRBD1 | TRBJ1-2 | TRBV29-1
TGTGCCACCAGCAGAGGAGTAACCTACGAGCAGTACTTC | CATSRGVTYEQYF | NA | NA | TRBJ2-7 | TRBV15
TGTGCCAGCAGTCCCCTCTTGGACAGCACTGAAGCTTTCTTT | CASSPLLDSTEAFF | NA | NA | TRBJ1-1 | TRBV6-6
TGTGCCAGCAGCACCTGGGACAGTTCCCTCTCCTACGAGCAGTACTTC | CASSTWDSSLSYEQYF | NA | TRBD1 | TRBJ2-7 | TRBV7-2
TGCAGCGTCGCGACTAGCCTCGACACCGGGGAGCTGTTTTTT | CSVATSLDTGELFF | NA | TRBD2 | TRBJ2-2 | TRBV29-1
TGTGCCAGCTCACGCTTAGGGACTACCCCCGACGAGCAGTACTTC | CASSRLGTTPDEQYF | NA | TRBD2 | TRBJ2-7 | TRBV18
TGTGCCACCAGCAGAGATTGGGCCAGGGCCAACTTC | CATSRDWARANF | NA | NA | TRBJ1-2 | TRBV15
TGTGCCAGCAGGAGGACTGAAAATGAAAAACTGTTTTTT | CASRRTENEKLFF | NA | NA | TRBJ1-4 | TRBV6-5
TGTGCCAGCCACCCAGGGGGCACTTTCTACGAGCAGTACTTC | CASHPGGTFYEQYF | NA | TRBD1 | TRBJ2-7 | TRBV2
TGTGCCAGCAGCTTGGGGGACAGGGCCTACGAGCAGTACTTC | CASSLGDRAYEQYF | NA | TRBD1 | TRBJ2-7 | TRBV5-4
TGTGCCAGCAGCTTCCGGGACAGGGGGCGAGAGACCCAGTACTTC | CASSFRDRGRETQYF | NA | TRBD1 | TRBJ2-5 | TRBV5-6
TGTGCCACGGGCGGGGGTCCTAATTCACCCCTCCACTTT | CATGGGPNSPLHF | NA | NA | TRBJ1-6 | TRBV28
TGTGCCAGCAGTCCCCCCCTTTCGTACCCCTCGAGCTACGAGCAGTACTTC | CASSPPLSYPSSYEQYF | NA | NA | TRBJ2-7 | TRBV28
TGTGCCAGCAGTTACTCGAGAAGCGGGGACTCCTACGAGCAGTACTTC | CASSYSRSGDSYEQYF | NA | TRBD2 | TRBJ2-7 | TRBV6-5
TGCGCCAGCAGCCCGGGACTAGCGGACTACAATGAGCAGTTCTTC | CASSPGLADYNEQFF | NA | TRBD2 | TRBJ2-1 | TRBV5-1
TGCAGTGTTTTGGACGGCCCTGAGCAGTTCTTC | CSVLDGPEQFF | NA | NA | TRBJ2-1 | TRBV20-1
TGCGCCAGCAGCCAAGATCGCCTGAATAATTCACCCCTCCACTTT | CASSQDRLNNSPLHF | NA | NA | TRBJ1-6 | TRBV4-3
TGTGCCAGCAGTTTCAGGCCTCCCAAGCAGTTCTTC | CASSFRPPKQFF | NA | NA | TRBJ2-1 | TRBV28